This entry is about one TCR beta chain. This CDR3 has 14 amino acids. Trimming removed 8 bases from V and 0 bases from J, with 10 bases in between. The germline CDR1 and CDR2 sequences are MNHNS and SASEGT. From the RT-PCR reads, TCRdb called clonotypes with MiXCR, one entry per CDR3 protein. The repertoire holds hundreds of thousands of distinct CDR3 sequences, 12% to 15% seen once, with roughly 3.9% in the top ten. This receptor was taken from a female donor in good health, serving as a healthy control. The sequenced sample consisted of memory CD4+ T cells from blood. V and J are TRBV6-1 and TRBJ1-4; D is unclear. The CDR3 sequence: CASAGSATNEKLFF. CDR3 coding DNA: TGTGCCAGCGCGGGCAGTGCAACTAATGAAAAACTGTTTTTT.